Below, 14 T cell receptor beta chains from the same sample are listed, as sequenced in a study of PD-1 blockade in classical Hodgkin lymphoma. Each and every patient relapsed after autologous stem cell transplantation, and patients got differing brentuximab vedotin exposure. The method was immunoSEQ multiplex PCR; TCRdb's version includes in-frame clones alone and lacks a portion of them. This sample has roughly 26,000 clones, with 86% found just once. The starting material was peripheral blood mononuclear cells (PBMCs), obtained at baseline. The receptors here all came from a human donor with classical Hodgkin lymphoma.

The chain recombines TRBV16 with TRBJ1-1; TRBD1 matches at 7 bases. Germline V lookup: CDR1 KGHSY, CDR2 FQNENV. After removal of 4 bases from V and 2 bases from J, the junction contained 13 bases not matched to a gene. The CDR3 runs to 17 residues. CDR3 loop: CASSLQKGGQINTEAFF. Written as DNA, the CDR3 is TGTGCCAGCAGCCTGCAAAAAGGGGGACAGATCAACACTGAAGCTTTCTTT.

In its sample, this clone was seen once. This chain links TRBV19 with TRBJ1-5; tentative D call: TRBD1 (5 bases). The germline CDR1 and CDR2 sequences are LNHDA and SQIVND (reference sequence). CDR3 size: 13 residues. Trimming took 7 bases from V and 7 from J, leaving 14 bases between them. This CDR3 is CASTGGVGQPQHF. Here the CDR3 DNA reads TGTGCCAGTACCGGGGGGGTGGGACAGCCCCAGCATTTT.

The chain combines TRBV5-6 with TRBJ1-3, with D unresolved. V lost 0 bases and J lost 0, with 4 bases in between. CDR3 length: 14 residues. Germline-derived CDR1 and CDR2 are SGHDT and YYEEEE. CDR3: CASSLVDSGNTIYF. CDR3 nucleotides: TGTGCCAGCAGCTTGGTTGACTCTGGAAACACCATATATTTT.

This chain joins TRBV6-6 and TRBJ1-1, with D perhaps TRBD1 (6 bases). The V end lost 4 bases, the J end lost 0 bases, and 12 bases lay between the germline ends. Germline V gives CDR1 MNHNY, CDR2 SVGAGI (reference sequence). This CDR3 spans 15 amino acids. CDR3 nucleotides: TGTGCCAGCAGTTCTCGGGACAAGATGAACACTGAAGCTTTCTTT. Amino acids: CASSSRDKMNTEAFF.

The chain joins TRBV29-1 to TRBJ1-5; 8 bases agree with TRBD1. Germline assignment: CDR1 SQVTM and CDR2 ANQGSEA. V gave up 6 bases and J gave up 3 bases; unmatched junction bases: 7. The CDR3 contains 14 residues. The DNA for the CDR3 is TGCAGCGTCATAGGACAGGGTCCCAATCAGCCCCAGCATTTT. Translated, it gives CSVIGQGPNQPQHF.

V gene TRBV7-8 combines with J gene TRBJ1-2; D is perhaps TRBD1 (5 bases). V dropped 0 bases and J dropped 4 bases, with 9 bases sitting between them. Germline V CDR1 and CDR2: SGHVS, FQNEAQ. This CDR3 has 14 residues. The CDR3 sequence is CASSLALQGYGYTF. CDR3 nucleotides: TGTGCCAGCAGCTTAGCTCTCCAGGGCTATGGCTACACCTTC.

The rearrangement joins TRBV7-3 to TRBJ1-1, with a tentative D call TRBD1 (5 bases). CDR1 and CDR2 (germline): SGHTA, FQGTGA. V lost 5 bases and J lost 5, with 18 bases in between. The CDR3 totals 15 residues. In nucleotides, the CDR3 is TGTGCCAGCAGCGAACAAGGGACGGGAAGAACTGAAGCTTTCTTT. This sequence encodes CASSEQGTGRTEAFF. The complete variable domain, with remaining parts taken from reference TRBV7-3 and TRBJ1-1, reads GAGVSQTPSNKVTEKGKYVELRCDPISGHTALYWYRQSLGQGPEFLIYFQGTGAADDSGLPNDRFFAVRPEGSVSTLKIQRTERGDSAVYLCASSEQGTGRTEAFFGQGTRLTVV.

The chain is built from TRBV30 and TRBJ2-7; the match to TRBD1 covers 8 bases. The V segment lost 4 bases and the J segment 11 bases; nucleotides outside the gene matches: 16. Germline CDR1 reads GTSNPN; CDR2 reads SVGIG (reference sequence). The CDR3 extends over 14 amino acids. CDR3 loop: CAWKMARDRGWEYF. CDR3 nucleotides: TGTGCCTGGAAGATGGCCCGAGACAGGGGATGGGAGTACTTC.

V gene TRBV25-1 combines with J gene TRBJ1-6; no reliable D call. CDR1 is MGHDK, CDR2 SYGVNS, per germline. The CDR3 runs to 14 residues. V was shortened by 3 bases and J by 8 bases, with 11 bases between the two germline ends. The CDR3 DNA reads as TGTGCCAGCAGTGACTCGGGGTTTTATTCACCCCTCCACTTT. Residues: CASSDSGFYSPLHF.

This chain uses TRBV6-1 with TRBJ1-5; D gene unclear. The CDR3 is 15 residues long. Deletions cut 2 bases from V and 3 bases from J, with 11 bases between. Per the germline V gene, CDR1 is MNHNS and CDR2 is SASEGT. CDR3 sequence (DNA): TGTGCCAGCAGTGAACGGTTTCAGCCCAATCAGCCCCAGCATTTT. It is translated as CASSERFQPNQPQHF.

In this sample, this clone turned up once. The chain has TRBV7-6 and TRBJ2-2; 11 bases map to TRBD2. The germline CDR1 and CDR2 sequences are SGHVS and FNYEAQ. Losses at the gene ends were 1 base for V and 6 bases for J; bases not matched to a gene: 4. The CDR3 covers 16 residues. CDR3 coding DNA: TGTGCCAGCAGCTTAGAACTAGCGGGGGTTGCCGGGGAGCTGTTTTTT. It encodes CASSLELAGVAGELFF.

The V and J genes are TRBV5-1 and TRBJ1-1; 7 bases are shared with TRBD1. V shed 6 bases and J 2 bases; nucleotides not matched to a gene: 4. CDR1 is SGHRS and CDR2 is YFSETQ in the germline V gene. This CDR3 is built from 13 residues. CDR3 protein: CASTGGPNTEAFF. CDR3 in DNA: TGCGCCAGCACAGGGGGACCCAACACTGAAGCTTTCTTT.

The rearrangement joins TRBV6-5 to TRBJ1-1; 7 bases match TRBD1. Germline CDR1 MNHEY, CDR2 SVGAGI. The CDR3 length is 13 residues. V shed 6 bases, J shed 10 bases, and the junction held 11 bases outside the gene matches. The CDR3 reads CASSQTGPLGAFF. Here the CDR3 DNA reads TGTGCCAGCAGCCAGACAGGGCCCCTTGGAGCTTTCTTT.

The chain employs TRBV5-4 and TRBJ1-2; D might be TRBD1 (6 bases). The CDR3 is 14 amino acids. Germline assignment: CDR1 SGHNT and CDR2 YYREEE (reference sequence). V lost 1 base and J lost 2, with 9 bases in between. CDR3 DNA: TGTGCCAGCAGCTTGACAGGGTCAAACTATGGCTACACCTTC. It codes for CASSLTGSNYGYTF.